One and the same sample provided the 24 T cell receptor beta chains below, sequenced in a study of T-cell reconstitution after alpha-beta-depleted transplantation in children. During its preparation, the TCRbeta library received unique molecular identifiers. TCRdb re-analysed the PCR reads in MiXCR, keeping a single row per CDR3 protein. The table has 90,000 to 150,000 distinct CDR3 sequences, approximately 22% seen once. The source material was PBMCs, mostly from graft donor cells, sampled 180 days after TCRalphabeta/CD19-depleted stem cell transplant. These receptors came from a male patient between 2 and 15 years old who had a stem cell transplant for chronic granulomatous disease, so the T cells may come from the graft donor.

DNA of the CDR3: TGCGCCAGCAGCCTAGGAAGCCAAGGACTAGCGGGAGTCTACGAGCAGTACTTC. Encoded protein: CASSLGSQGLAGVYEQYF. The chain couples TRBV5-1 to TRBJ2-7; TRBD2 matches 13 bases. The V gene end was trimmed by 4 bases and the J gene end by 3 bases; junction bases not matched to a gene: 13. The germline V gene has CDR1 SGHRS and CDR2 YFSETQ. The CDR3 has 18 amino acids. The full variable domain, with the rest looked up from reference TRBV5-1 and TRBJ2-7, is KAGVTQTPRYLIKTRGQQVTLSCSPISGHRSVSWYQQTPGQGLQFLFEYFSETQRNKGNFPGRFSGRQFSNSRSEMNVSTLELGDSALYLCASSLGSQGLAGVYEQYFGPGTRLTVT.

The DNA for the CDR3 is TGTGCCAGCAGCTTAGAACTGACAGGGGGTAGTACGTTCTTC. Its protein product is CASSLELTGGSTFF. V is TRBV11-2 and J is TRBJ2-1; the match to TRBD1 covers 9 bases. V was pared by 0 bases and J by 15 bases, with 9 bases of the junction left unmatched. Germline CDR1 SGHAT, CDR2 FQNNGV. This CDR3 spans 14 amino acids.

This clonotype was counted many times. The genes are TRBV12-3 or TRBV12-4 and TRBJ2-5, with D uncertain. There are 14 residues in the CDR3. Deletions cut 8 bases from V and 2 bases from J, with 15 bases between. The CDR3 reads CASSGWAPQETQYF. CDR3 DNA sequence: TGTGCCAGCTCCGGTTGGGCCCCTCAAGAGACCCAGTACTTC.

The gene calls are TRBV28 and TRBJ2-5; TRBD2 agrees at 8 bases. The CDR3 is 13 amino acids. V was pared by 6 bases and J by 5 bases, with 5 bases of the junction left unmatched. Germline V gives CDR1 MDHEN, CDR2 SYDVKM. The CDR3 loop reads CASRPGGPETQYF. In DNA, the CDR3 is TGTGCCAGCAGACCGGGGGGGCCTGAGACCCAGTACTTC.

Many counts were recorded for this clonotype. The rearrangement links TRBV20-1 to TRBJ2-7, with TRBD2 identical over 8 bases. V trimming: 5 bases; J trimming: 2 bases; junction bases outside the gene matches: 8. Germline-derived CDR1 and CDR2 are DFQATT and SNEGSKA (reference sequence). The CDR3 runs 14 residues. In DNA form, the CDR3 reads TGCAGTGCTTCGAGCGGGGGTGATACCTACGAGCAGTACTTC. Translating it yields CSASSGGDTYEQYF.

The chain joins TRBV5-1 to TRBJ2-5; D is ambiguous. Germline V gives CDR1 SGHRS, CDR2 YFSETQ. Trimming stripped 1 base from V and 2 bases from J, with 12 bases between. The CDR3 runs to 15 residues. The CDR3 spells CASSLYFLQQETQYF. The CDR3 DNA sequence: TGCGCCAGCAGCTTGTATTTTTTACAGCAAGAGACCCAGTACTTC. The variable domain in full, completed from reference TRBV5-1 and TRBJ2-5, reads KAGVTQTPRYLIKTRGQQVTLSCSPISGHRSVSWYQQTPGQGLQFLFEYFSETQRNKGNFPGRFSGRQFSNSRSEMNVSTLELGDSALYLCASSLYFLQQETQYFGPGTRLLVL.

This chain links TRBV11-1 with TRBJ2-1; TRBD2 matches 7 bases. J gave up 5 bases and V 5 bases, and 18 bases lay outside the gene matches. In germline, CDR1 is SGHAT, CDR2 FQDESV (reference sequence). The CDR3 runs 18 residues. The CDR3 nucleotides read TGTGCCAGCAGCATACCCTCTGGCGGCGGGAGAACAAACAATGAGCAGTTCTTC. This gives the protein CASSIPSGGGRTNNEQFF.

There are a few counts of this clonotype. The chain recombines TRBV10-3 with TRBJ1-1; TRBD1 is a possible D gene (5 bases). V lost 3 bases and J lost 4, with 9 bases in between. This CDR3 is built from 13 residues. Germline V gives CDR1 ENHRY, CDR2 SYGVKD. The CDR3 DNA sequence: TGTGCCATCAGTGACAGGGAATCCACTGAAGCTTTCTTT. As protein: CAISDRESTEAFF.

This clonotype was counted only a few times. This chain connects TRBV10-3 to TRBJ2-7; tentatively, D is TRBD1 (5 bases). Germline V gives CDR1 ENHRY, CDR2 SYGVKD. CDR3 length equals 14 residues. The V end was cut by 6 bases, the J end by 2 bases, with 14 bases between. The CDR3 is CAIRSQQGPYEQYF. CDR3 DNA: TGTGCCATCAGGTCCCAGCAGGGTCCCTACGAGCAGTACTTC.

The CDR3 sequence: CASRGPGQAGANVLTF. The CDR3 DNA is TGTGCCAGCCGGGGACCAGGTCAGGCTGGGGCCAACGTCCTGACTTTC. The rearrangement links TRBV9 to TRBJ2-6; D could derive from TRBD1 or TRBD2 (5 bases each). Germline V gene sequence: CDR1 SGDLS, CDR2 YYNGEE. This CDR3 spans 16 amino acids. V shed 7 bases and J shed 2 bases, with 16 bases lying between them.

This clonotype was counted many times. The CDR3 is CASSYQYEQYF. In DNA, the CDR3 is TGTGCCAGCAGTTACCAATACGAGCAGTACTTC. V gene TRBV12-3 or TRBV12-4 combines with J gene TRBJ2-7; D remains unclear. V lost 4 bases, J lost 4 bases, and 5 bases lay in between. The CDR3 has 11 amino acids.

Only a few counts were recorded for this clonotype. The gene calls are TRBV20-1 and TRBJ2-1; 14 positions match TRBD2. This CDR3 is 15 amino acids long. The J segment lost 9 bases and the V segment lost 1 base, leaving 5 bases of the junction unmatched. Germline CDR1 is DFQATT and CDR2 is SNEGSKA (reference sequence). The CDR3 nucleotides are TGCAGTGCTAGAGCGGGACTAGCGGGAGTTATTGAGCAGTTCTTC. Translation gives CSARAGLAGVIEQFF.

The chain joins TRBV18 to TRBJ2-1; 8 bases agree with TRBD1. V dropped 3 bases and J dropped 0; count of bases not matched to a gene: 4. CDR3 length equals 16 residues. The V gene's germline CDR1 is KGHSH and CDR2 LQKENI. The CDR3 DNA sequence: TGTGCCAGCTCACCGTCCGGGACAGGCTCCTACAATGAGCAGTTCTTC. Translation: CASSPSGTGSYNEQFF.

This clonotype has just a few counts. This sequence joins TRBV11-2 and TRBJ2-7; the D is unclear. Deletions cut 1 base from V and 7 bases from J, with 8 bases between. The CDR3 is 12 residues long. CDR1 and CDR2 (germline): SGHAT, FQNNGV. CDR3 in DNA: TGTGCCAGCAGCTTAGCTCAGTTTGAGCAGTACTTC. Encoded protein: CASSLAQFEQYF.

The table lists this clonotype with a count of one. This chain uses TRBV6-2 or TRBV6-3 with TRBJ2-5, with D maybe TRBD1 (7 bases). With 5 bases removed from V and 5 bases from J, the gap between germline ends came to 15 bases. There are 14 residues in the CDR3. CDR1 is MNHEY, CDR2 SVGEGT, per germline. The chain's CDR3 is CASSVPQGRETQYF. As DNA, the CDR3 is TGTGCCAGCAGTGTACCACAGGGGAGGGAGACCCAGTACTTC.

The sample holds a few counts of this clonotype. CDR3 in amino acids: CASSLFRGGKETQYF. The DNA of the CDR3 is TGTGCCAGCAGCTTATTTCGGGGGGGAAAAGAGACCCAGTACTTC. The chain couples TRBV7-2 to TRBJ2-5; 8 positions match TRBD2. The germline CDR1 and CDR2 sequences are SGHTA and FQGNSA. Germline trimming cut 2 bases from V and 3 bases from J; bases unmatched to any gene: 5. The CDR3 sequence is 15 residues long.

Ten or more counts support this clonotype. The gene calls are TRBV7-2 and TRBJ2-7; 12 bases line up with TRBD1. Germline V gene lookup returns CDR1 SGHTA and CDR2 FQGNSA. Trimming removed 1 base from V and 5 bases from J; junction bases left unmatched: 3. The CDR3 runs to 15 residues. The CDR3, as DNA: TGTGCCAGCAGCTTAGAGGGACAGGGGGCTCACGAGCAGTACTTC. Translated: CASSLEGQGAHEQYF.

In this sample, this clonotype turned up many times. The chain is built from TRBV11-2 and TRBJ2-5, with D maybe TRBD2 (5 bases). The germline V gene has CDR1 SGHAT and CDR2 FQNNGV. The length of the CDR3 is 19 residues. The germline V and J ends were trimmed by 1 base and 3 bases, with 24 bases remaining between them. The CDR3 reads CASSLGSLAPGRLKETQYF. In nucleotides, the CDR3 is TGTGCCAGCAGCTTAGGGTCCCTCGCACCGGGAAGACTTAAAGAGACCCAGTACTTC.

Many counts were recorded for this clonotype. The CDR3 protein is CAISESTGIPYEQYF. CDR3 coding DNA: TGTGCCATCAGTGAGTCGACAGGGATACCTTACGAGCAGTACTTC. The chain carries TRBV10-3 and TRBJ2-7; the match to TRBD1 covers 7 bases. J lost 4 bases, V lost 0 bases, and 6 bases had no gene match. The CDR3 sequence is 15 residues long. Germline CDR1 is ENHRY and CDR2 is SYGVKD.

The chain couples TRBV7-2 to TRBJ1-1; no clear D gene. V was clipped by 2 bases and J by 5 bases, with 12 bases between them. Per the germline V gene, CDR1 is SGHTA and CDR2 is FQGNSA. This CDR3 comprises 14 residues. The CDR3 DNA sequence: TGTGCCAGCAGCTTATCCAGTCGGGTTACTGAAGCTTTCTTT. Translation: CASSLSSRVTEAFF.

CDR3 bases: TGTGCCAGCAGAGACAGGGGGCTTCGCTCCTACAATGAGCAGTTCTTC. Its protein is CASRDRGLRSYNEQFF. This chain links TRBV12-3 or TRBV12-4 with TRBJ2-1; 10 nucleotides match TRBD1. The CDR3 is 16 residues long. J lost 0 bases, V lost 6 bases, and 5 bases had no gene match.

The chain joins TRBV3-1 to TRBJ1-1, with a tentative D call TRBD1 (5 bases). The CDR3 sequence is 14 residues long. Germline values: CDR1 LGHDT, CDR2 YNNKEL (reference sequence). Trimming shortened V by 4 bases and J by 1 base, and 10 bases separated the two germline ends. The CDR3 DNA follows: TGTGCCAGCAGCCCTCGGGGGGAGAACACTGAAGCTTTCTTT. Translated: CASSPRGENTEAFF.

In DNA form, the CDR3 reads TGTGCCAGCAGTATCCAACTAGCGGGGGGCGCAATAAAGGAGACCCAGTACTTC. This translates into CASSIQLAGGAIKETQYF. The chain joins TRBV12-3 or TRBV12-4 to TRBJ2-5; 12 bases align to TRBD2. J lost 5 bases, V lost 5 bases, and 15 bases had no gene match. The CDR3 is 18 amino acids.

This clonotype has ten or more counts. CDR3 protein: CSARDTSGRSETQYF. The CDR3, as DNA: TGCAGTGCTAGAGATACTAGCGGGAGGTCAGAGACCCAGTACTTC. The J gene is TRBJ2-5, the V gene TRBV20-1; 12 bases align to TRBD2. Germline assignment: CDR1 DFQATT and CDR2 SNEGSKA (reference sequence). CDR3 size: 15 residues. V trimming: 0 bases; J trimming: 4 bases; junction bases outside the gene matches: 3.